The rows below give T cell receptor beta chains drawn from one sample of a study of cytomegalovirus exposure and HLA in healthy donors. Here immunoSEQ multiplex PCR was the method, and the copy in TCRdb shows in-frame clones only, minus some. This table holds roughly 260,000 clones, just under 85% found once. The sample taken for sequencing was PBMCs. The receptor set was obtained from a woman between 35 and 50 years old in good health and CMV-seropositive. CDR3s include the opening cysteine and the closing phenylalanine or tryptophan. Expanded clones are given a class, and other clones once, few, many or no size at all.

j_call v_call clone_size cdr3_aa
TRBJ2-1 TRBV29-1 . CSSKGASSYNEQFF
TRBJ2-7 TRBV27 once CASERTGFGEQYF
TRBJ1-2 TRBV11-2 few CASSQRGGYTF
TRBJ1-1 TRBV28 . CASNGQNQRNTEAFF
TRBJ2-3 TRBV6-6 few CASSRQGRTDTQYF
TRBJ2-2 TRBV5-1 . CASSPGLAGGRNTGELFF
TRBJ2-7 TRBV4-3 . CASSQGDSGAYEQYF
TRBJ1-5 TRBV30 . CAWSQGEYSNQPQHF
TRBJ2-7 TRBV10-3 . CATRLQGPYYEQYF
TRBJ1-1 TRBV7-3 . CASSPGQGITEAFF
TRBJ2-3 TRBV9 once CASSVAGTGGGDTQYF
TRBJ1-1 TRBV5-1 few CASSKTGYGNTEAFF
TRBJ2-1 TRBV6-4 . CASRQGSGTNEQFF
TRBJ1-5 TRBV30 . CAWSDRGGQPQHF
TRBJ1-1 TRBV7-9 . CASSLKGKTEAFF
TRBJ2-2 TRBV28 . CASSSPRTSGVGELFF
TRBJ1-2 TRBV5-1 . CASSLDGGGAQGYTF
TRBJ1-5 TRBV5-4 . CASSSTGGVESNQPQHF
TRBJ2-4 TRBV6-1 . CASSELAIQYF
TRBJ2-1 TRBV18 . CASSPTSGVYNEQFF
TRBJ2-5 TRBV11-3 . CASSPGLAGGTGETQYF
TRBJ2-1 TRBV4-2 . CASSQNPSGHYNEQFF
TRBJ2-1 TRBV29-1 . CSVNSRGLADYNEQFF
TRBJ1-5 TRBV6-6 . CAAGDQPQHF
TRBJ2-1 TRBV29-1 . CSVEVAGRKGDNEQFF
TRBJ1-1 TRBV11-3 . CASNLVGGTEAFF
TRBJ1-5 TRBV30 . CAWSAMGGWEQPQHF
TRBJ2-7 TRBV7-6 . CASSPEGDRGEQYF
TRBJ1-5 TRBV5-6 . CASSLGSGINQPQHF
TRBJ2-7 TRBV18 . CASSPPTGNSYEQYF
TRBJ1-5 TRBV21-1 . CASSKATGKGNQPQHF
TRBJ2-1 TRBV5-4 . CASSLASGSWLGYNEQFF
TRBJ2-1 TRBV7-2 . CASSLGLAAEQFF
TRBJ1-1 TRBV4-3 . CASSQENMNTEAFF
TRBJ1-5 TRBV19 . CASSIGRGGDQPQHF
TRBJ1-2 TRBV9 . CASSANRGRLDGYTF
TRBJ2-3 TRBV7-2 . CASSLAGQKSGTDTQYF
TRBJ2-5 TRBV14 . CASSPAERVYQETQYF
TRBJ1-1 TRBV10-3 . CATLNRTEAFF
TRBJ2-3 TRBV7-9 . CASSLAGAADTQYF
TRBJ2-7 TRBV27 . CASSYGQGYEQYF
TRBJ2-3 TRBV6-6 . CASSYLLQGGVTQYF